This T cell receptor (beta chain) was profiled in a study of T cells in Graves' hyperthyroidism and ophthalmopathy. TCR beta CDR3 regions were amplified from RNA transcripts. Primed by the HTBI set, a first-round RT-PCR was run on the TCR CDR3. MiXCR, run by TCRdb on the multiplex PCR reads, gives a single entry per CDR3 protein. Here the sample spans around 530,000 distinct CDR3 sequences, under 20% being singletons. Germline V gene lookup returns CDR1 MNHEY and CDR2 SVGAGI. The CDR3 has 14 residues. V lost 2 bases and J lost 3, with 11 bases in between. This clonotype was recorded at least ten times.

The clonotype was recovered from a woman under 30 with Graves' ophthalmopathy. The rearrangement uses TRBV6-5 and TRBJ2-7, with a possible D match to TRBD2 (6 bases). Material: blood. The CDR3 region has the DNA TGTGCCAGCAGTTACCCTAAGGGACTCTACGAGCAGTACTTC. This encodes CASSYPKGLYEQYF.